Presented here are 9 T cell receptor beta chains from one specimen sequenced in a study of cytotoxic CD8 clonotypes in ibrutinib-treated CLL. The repertoire was sequenced with immunoSEQ multiplex PCR; TCRdb's copy has only in-frame clones and lacks some. The table lists roughly 17,000 clones, about 61% of them singletons. The sample here was PBMCs, taken after 12 months of ibrutinib treatment. These receptors all come from a human donor with chronic lymphocytic leukemia.

J is TRBJ1-1 and V is TRBV29-1; the D gene is possibly TRBD1 (5 bases). CDR1 and CDR2 (germline): SQVTM, ANQGSEA. CDR3 length: 13 amino acids. Trimming took off 3 bases at V and 5 bases at J, with 13 bases between the two ends. The CDR3 is CSVEDSGGTEAFF. CDR3 DNA: TGCAGCGTTGAGGATTCGGGGGGTACTGAAGCTTTCTTT. The whole variable domain, remainder taken from reference TRBV29-1 and TRBJ1-1, is SAVISQKPSRDICQRGTSLTIQCQVDSQVTMMFWYRQQPGQSLTLIATANQGSEATYESGFVIDKFPISRPNLTFSTLTVSNMSPEDSSIYLCSVEDSGGTEAFFGQGTRLTVV.

This chain uses TRBV5-1 with TRBJ2-3; D not certain. V lost 3 bases and J 2 bases, leaving 7 bases between the germline ends. The length of the CDR3 is 13 residues. The germline V gene has CDR1 SGHRS and CDR2 YFSETQ. The CDR3 spells CASSYRDTDTQYF. CDR3 bases: TGCGCCAGCAGCTATAGGGACACAGATACGCAGTATTTT.

J is TRBJ2-7 and V is TRBV20-1; D not certain. Germline loops: CDR1 DFQATT, CDR2 SNEGSKA (reference sequence). V lost 4 bases to trimming and J lost 6 bases, with 7 bases between them. The CDR3 is 10 residues long. CDR3 region: CSAITAEQYF. The DNA for the CDR3 is TGCAGTGCTATAACGGCCGAGCAGTACTTC.

V is TRBV28 and J is TRBJ2-1, with D possibly being TRBD1 (6 bases). V gave up 7 bases and J gave up 8 bases, with 12 bases separating them. This CDR3 is 12 amino acids long. CDR1 is MDHEN and CDR2 is SYDVKM in the germline V gene. In DNA form, the CDR3 reads TGTGCCAGCACCCTTGGGGGCTATGAGCAGTTCTTC. Protein product: CASTLGGYEQFF.

Only one count was recorded for this clone. The rearrangement links TRBV4-2 to TRBJ2-7, with 7 bases identical to TRBD1. The junction had 9 bases not matched to a gene; V was cut back by 0 bases and J by 4 bases. This CDR3 spans 16 amino acids. The germline V gene encodes CDR1 LGHNA and CDR2 YNFKEQ. Written as DNA, the CDR3 is TGTGCCAGCAGCCAAGAACGATTGGAACAGGGGTACGAGCAGTACTTC. Protein sequence: CASSQERLEQGYEQYF.

The CDR3 here is CASSLGQETQYF. The CDR3 DNA reads TGTGCCAGCAGCTTAGGCCAAGAGACCCAGTACTTC. This chain connects TRBV7-9 to TRBJ2-5; D unclear. Trimming stripped 1 base from V and 1 base from J, with 1 base between. CDR1 and CDR2 from the germline V gene are SEHNR and FQNEAQ (reference sequence). CDR3 length: 12 residues.

This chain joins TRBV18 and TRBJ2-7; TRBD2 agrees at 8 bases. CDR1 is KGHSH and CDR2 is LQKENI in the germline V gene. With V trimmed by 1 base and J by 4 bases, 12 bases remained unmatched. CDR3 length: 17 residues. Here the CDR3 reads CASSPLAVGRGFYEQYF. CDR3 DNA sequence: TGTGCCAGCTCACCACTTGCGGTCGGGAGGGGTTTTTACGAGCAGTACTTC. Full variable domain (outside the CDR3, taken from reference TRBV18 and TRBJ2-7): NAGVMQNPRHLVRRRGQEARLRCSPMKGHSHVYWYRQLPEEGLKFMVYLQKENIIDESGMPKERFSAEFPKEGPSILRIQQVVRGDSAAYFCASSPLAVGRGFYEQYFGPGTRLTVT.

This chain joins TRBV9 and TRBJ1-2; no firm D call. Germline values: CDR1 SGDLS, CDR2 YYNGEE. V lost 0 bases and J lost 5, with 17 bases in between. This CDR3 comprises 16 residues. The CDR3 sequence: CASSVGLEGLDYGYTF. The CDR3 DNA follows: TGTGCCAGCAGCGTAGGCTTAGAGGGATTGGATTATGGCTACACCTTC.

The chain links TRBV30 to TRBJ2-2; D assignment may be TRBD1 or TRBD2 (5 bases each). The CDR3 is 16 residues long. V lost 0 bases and J lost 2, with 13 bases in between. From germline, CDR1 is GTSNPN and CDR2 SVGIG (reference sequence). CDR3 loop: CAWSVLRGSNTGELFF. The CDR3 region has the DNA TGTGCCTGGAGTGTACTGAGGGGCTCCAACACCGGGGAGCTGTTTTTT. The full variable domain, completed using reference TRBV30 and TRBJ2-2, is SQTIHQWPATLVQPVGSPLSLECTVEGTSNPNLYWYRQAAGRGLQLLFYSVGIGQISSEVPQNLSASRPQDRQFILSSKKLLLSDSGFYLCAWSVLRGSNTGELFFGEGSRLTVL.